The clone carrying this T cell receptor beta chain was seen more than once but under ten times. As yet, its antigen is unknown. The primer mix had 60 Vbeta and 13 Jbeta primers. Per the original data handling: About 9.9 million of the about 80 million unique TCR beta chains counted in a later analysis were shared. Clones were sequenced by immunoSEQ multiplex PCR, and TCRdb holds only the in-frame ones, with some missing. Clonal size and the V and J genes are those of that table, whereas D and trimming came from the DNA. In the table there are 180,000 or so clones, roughly 77% of which are singletons. The V gene end was trimmed by 5 bases and the J gene end by 5 bases; junction bases not matched to a gene: 8. This CDR3 region has 15 residues. The germline gives CDR1 SGHTA, CDR2 FQGTGA. This entry comes from a study of cytomegalovirus exposure and HLA in healthy donors. Study results and caveats: A later analysis linked a missense variant in DCLRE1C to the trimming of TCR beta V and J genes.

This chain joins TRBV7-3 and TRBJ2-1; 8 positions match TRBD1. The sequence was collected from a woman in her 30s in good health and CMV-seropositive. The sequencing input was PBMCs. The CDR3 DNA reads as TGTGCCAGCAGCCGCACAGGGGGGAGACACAATGAGCAGTTCTTC. Translating gives CASSRTGGRHNEQFF.